The 17 T cell receptor beta chains below were found in one sample sequenced in a study of regulatory T cells in long-lasting Graves disease (dated by TCRdb to 2020 to 2022). In the paper's terms, the time point label means: persistent/refractory GD, antithyroid drugs over 5 years with positive TRAb. RNA was extracted from PBMCs in TRIzol for both TCR sequencing and RNA sequencing. Receptors were amplified or captured by multiplex PCR. TCRdb records Illumina HiSeq 4000 as the sequencer. TCR beta libraries were built with iRepertoire HTBI primers and Arm-PCR amplification of CDR3 regions. The public sequencing data were trimmed at Q25 with fastp and processed into clonotypes with MiXCR by TCRdb, which kept only in-frame beta chains. Here each entry gathers all rows of one CDR3 protein and keeps the most common genes and DNA. Present in this sample are 300,000 to 400,000 distinct CDR3 sequences, 20% of which were seen just once. The ten top clones hold less than 35% of the sample.

Sequences were derived from peripheral blood mononuclear cells (PBMCs), sampled when the disease was refractory, from a patient treated with antithyroid drugs. All receptors come from a female donor with Graves disease.

A few counts support this clonotype. A much larger clonotype is one base distant, so this may be a read error. The chain combines TRBV12-3 or TRBV12-4 with TRBJ2-6; TRBD1 might be the D (5 bases). The V gene lost 6 bases and the J gene lost 1 base, with 7 bases spanning the gap. The CDR3 extends over 14 amino acids. The CDR3 loop reads CASSQGSGANVLTF. The CDR3 DNA follows: TGTGCCAGCAGCCAGGGTTCTGGGGCCAACGTCCTGACTTTC.

This clonotype has a handful of counts. The genes are TRBV20-1 and TRBJ1-2, with 7 positions matching TRBD1. Unmatched junction bases numbered 10, after V lost 1 base and J lost 2 bases. Per the germline V gene, CDR1 is DFQATT and CDR2 is SNEGSKA (reference sequence). The CDR3 is 16 amino acids. CDR3 nucleotides: TGCAGTGCTAGAGGCCCTCGACCGACAGGGAACTATGGCTACACCTTC. Translation: CSARGPRPTGNYGYTF.

This rearrangement joins TRBV11-2 to TRBJ2-4; D remains ambiguous. V was cut by 6 bases and J by 1 base, with 7 bases left in between. This CDR3 is 13 amino acids long. Germline CDR1 is SGHAT and CDR2 is FQNNGV. CDR3: CASSSWAKNIQYF. DNA of the CDR3: TGTGCCAGCAGTTCGTGGGCCAAAAACATTCAGTACTTC.

In its sample, this clonotype was seen many times. CDR3: CSVDRLGTEAFF. The CDR3 bases are TGCAGCGTTGATCGCCTGGGCACTGAAGCTTTCTTT. This rearrangement joins TRBV29-1 to TRBJ1-1; D is undetermined. Trimming shortened V by 3 bases and J by 4 bases, and 9 bases separated the two germline ends. In germline, CDR1 is SQVTM, CDR2 ANQGSEA. This CDR3 region has 12 residues.

This clonotype was counted only a few times. This chain connects TRBV20-1 to TRBJ1-6; a possible D gene is TRBD1 (5 bases). The CDR3 consists of 17 residues. Germline V gene lookup returns CDR1 DFQATT and CDR2 SNEGSKA (reference sequence). CDR3 nucleotide sequence: TGCAGCCCTATATCGATTGGGGCGAAAGGATATAATTCACCCCTCCACTTT. Amino acid sequence: CSPISIGAKGYNSPLHF.

The chain links TRBV20-1 to TRBJ2-7; D is undetermined. This CDR3 region has 12 residues. Germline loops: CDR1 DFQATT, CDR2 SNEGSKA (reference sequence). Here the CDR3 DNA reads TGCAGCAAAGAGATCGGCACTACTGAGCAGTACTTC. It yields the protein CSKEIGTTEQYF.

This chain links TRBV6-1 with TRBJ2-1, with TRBD2 as a possible D gene (5 bases). With 7 bases removed from V and 7 bases from J, the gap between germline ends came to 17 bases. CDR1 and CDR2 from the germline V gene are MNHNS and SASEGT. There are 14 residues in the CDR3. CDR3 in amino acids: CASTQDGVLNEQFF. The DNA of the CDR3 is TGTGCCAGCACCCAGGACGGGGTTTTGAATGAGCAGTTCTTC.

In its sample, this clonotype was seen a few times. The V and J genes are TRBV6-1 and TRBJ1-2, with TRBD1 as a possible D gene (6 bases). This CDR3 is 13 amino acids long. The V gene's germline CDR1 is MNHNS and CDR2 SASEGT. V lost 3 bases, J lost 8 bases, and 13 bases lay in between. CDR3: CASSDTGLTGYTF. CDR3 nucleotides: TGTGCCAGCAGTGATACAGGGTTAACGGGCTACACCTTC.

The rearrangement uses TRBV7-9 and TRBJ2-3, with 9 nucleotides matching TRBD1. This CDR3 is 14 amino acids long. Germline values: CDR1 SEHNR, CDR2 FQNEAQ (reference sequence). V was pared by 5 bases and J by 6 bases, with 6 bases of the junction left unmatched. This CDR3 is CASSRGQGLDTQYF. DNA of the CDR3: TGTGCCAGCAGCCGCGGACAGGGGTTGGATACGCAGTATTTT.

The CDR3 coding sequence is TGTGCCAGCAGACACGGTTCGTACGAGCAGTACTTC. It encodes CASRHGSYEQYF. This chain links TRBV6-1 with TRBJ2-7; D is unresolved. The CDR3 is 12 amino acids. Trimming left V 6 bases short and J 4 bases short, with 10 bases between. Per the germline V gene, CDR1 is MNHNS and CDR2 is SASEGT.

The rearrangement links TRBV6-1 to TRBJ2-7; D not certain. Per germline, CDR1 MNHNS and CDR2 SASEGT. V was shortened by 3 bases and J by 2 bases, with 11 bases between the two germline ends. The CDR3 extends over 14 amino acids. The CDR3 coding sequence is TGTGCCAGCAGTGACCCCCAACCGACCTACGAGCAGTACTTC. Amino acids: CASSDPQPTYEQYF.

This clonotype was seen ten or more times. This chain uses TRBV11-2 with TRBJ1-1; D is ambiguous. The length of the CDR3 is 14 residues. CDR1 is SGHAT and CDR2 is FQNNGV in the germline V gene. V was trimmed by 1 base and J by 6 bases, leaving 12 bases between them. DNA for the CDR3: TGTGCCAGCAGCTTAGCCCTAGGGAAGTCTGAAGCTTTCTTT. Protein product: CASSLALGKSEAFF.

The table lists this clonotype with a few counts. This chain links TRBV5-6 with TRBJ1-5; D gene uncertain. V was pared by 0 bases and J by 3 bases, with 7 bases between. The germline V gene encodes CDR1 SGHDT and CDR2 YYEEEE. The CDR3 length is 14 residues. CDR3 sequence reads: CASSLVANNQPQHF. The CDR3 coding sequence is TGTGCCAGCAGCTTGGTTGCGAACAATCAGCCCCAGCATTTT.

This clonotype was seen repeatedly, ten times or more. The gene calls are TRBV20-1 and TRBJ1-1; possibly TRBD1 for D (5 bases). The CDR3 length is 12 residues. The germline V gene encodes CDR1 DFQATT and CDR2 SNEGSKA (reference sequence). Trimming cost V 6 bases and J 1 base, with 9 bases left between them. The CDR3, as DNA: TGCAGTGCGGGCAGGGCGAACACTGAAGCTTTCTTT. It translates to CSAGRANTEAFF.

Notes on this clonotype: This may come from a read error, since a much larger clone is one base off. CDR3 protein: CASVWGSGHGYTF. The CDR3 DNA follows: TGTGCCAGCGTCTGGGGAAGTGGCCATGGCTACACCTTC. The genes are TRBV6-2 or TRBV6-3 and TRBJ1-2; no clear D. Germline values: CDR1 MNHEY, CDR2 SVGEGT. With 8 bases removed from V and 6 bases from J, the gap between germline ends came to 16 bases. This CDR3 spans 13 amino acids.

This sequence joins TRBV27 and TRBJ2-7; 8 bases are shared with TRBD2. Germline lookup yields CDR1 MNHEY and CDR2 SMNVEV (reference sequence). The CDR3 loop spans 14 amino acids. The V segment lost 6 bases and the J segment 7 bases; nucleotides outside the gene matches: 11. CDR3 residues: CASSPGLAGWEQYF. The CDR3 nucleotides are TGTGCCAGCAGCCCGGGTCTAGCGGGCTGGGAGCAGTACTTC.

This clonotype came up many times. This sequence joins TRBV20-1 and TRBJ2-7; 8 bases fit TRBD2. The ends lost 7 bases at V and 1 base at J; junction bases unmatched: 6. CDR1 DFQATT and CDR2 SNEGSKA come from the germline V gene (reference sequence). The CDR3 has 13 residues. The CDR3 protein is CSVSGSESYEQYF. The CDR3 coding sequence is TGCAGTGTGAGCGGGAGTGAATCCTACGAGCAGTACTTC.